Shown below are 30 T cell receptor beta chains from a single sample sequenced in a study of blood T cell repertoires in COVID-19. Data came from immunoSEQ multiplex PCR; TCRdb stores just in-frame clones and leaves some out. This sample has approximately 77,000 clones, with around 76% found just once. The sample comprised peripheral blood. The receptors originated from a man aged 65 to 79 with active or convalescent COVID-19.

The rearrangement links TRBV28 to TRBJ1-1; D perhaps matches TRBD1 (5 bases). The CDR3 sequence is 13 residues long. Germline V gives CDR1 MDHEN, CDR2 SYDVKM. Trimming left V 7 bases short and J 4 bases short, with 13 bases between. In DNA, the CDR3 is TGTGCCAGCATCGACAGTGCGATCACTGAAGCTTTCTTT. Translated: CASIDSAITEAFF.

Written as DNA, the CDR3 is TGTGCCAGCAGTCCGTATAAGGAGGGGTCAGATACGCAGTATTTT. Protein product: CASSPYKEGSDTQYF. The chain uses TRBV28 and TRBJ2-3; D perhaps matches TRBD2 (6 bases). Germline V gene lookup returns CDR1 MDHEN and CDR2 SYDVKM. The V gene lost 5 bases and the J gene lost 4 bases, with 16 bases spanning the gap. This CDR3 region has 15 residues.

This rearrangement joins TRBV7-9 to TRBJ1-2; a weak D match, TRBD1 (5 bases). Germline CDR1 and CDR2: SEHNR and FQNEAQ (reference sequence). V gave up 3 bases and J gave up 4 bases, with 9 bases separating them. CDR3 size: 13 residues. CDR3 DNA: TGTGCCAGCAGCTTCCAGGGCTCCTATGGCTACACCTTC. As protein: CASSFQGSYGYTF. The whole variable domain, filled in from reference TRBV7-9 and TRBJ1-2, reads DTGVSQNPRHKITKRGQNVTFRCDPISEHNRLYWYRQTLGQGPEFLTYFQNEAQLEKSRLLSDRFSAERPKGSFSTLEIQRTEQGDSAMYLCASSFQGSYGYTFGSGTRLTVV.

The CDR3 region has the DNA TGTGCCAGCTCACCCACTTCGTCCGGGGAGCTGTTTTTT. It yields the protein CASSPTSSGELFF. The rearrangement joins TRBV18 to TRBJ2-2; D gene unclear. Trimming pared 3 bases from V and 6 bases from J, leaving 8 bases between. Germline V gene data show CDR1 as KGHSH and CDR2 as LQKENI. The CDR3 is 13 amino acids.

This sequence joins TRBV5-4 and TRBJ2-1, with D possibly being TRBD1 (6 bases). The CDR3 is 13 residues long. Trimming removed 7 bases at V and 7 bases at J, with 15 bases between. Germline CDR1 is SGHNT and CDR2 is YYREEE (reference sequence). CDR3: CASGIQGNNEQFF. For the CDR3, the DNA is TGTGCCAGCGGAATACAGGGAAATAATGAGCAGTTCTTC. The full variable domain, in which reference TRBV5-4 and TRBJ2-1 provide the parts outside the CDR3, is ETGVTQSPTHLIKTRGQQVTLRCSSQSGHNTVSWYQQALGQGPQFIFQYYREEENGRGNFPPRFSGLQFPNYSSELNVNALELDDSALYLCASGIQGNNEQFFGPGTRLTVL.

This rearrangement joins TRBV11-3 to TRBJ2-1; 7 positions agree with TRBD2. Germline CDR1 is SGHNT and CDR2 is YENEEA. The CDR3 contains 14 residues. The ends lost 4 bases at V and 5 bases at J; junction bases unmatched: 5. The chain's CDR3 is CASSSGGTNNEQFF. The CDR3 DNA reads TGTGCCAGCAGCTCCGGGGGGACTAACAATGAGCAGTTCTTC.

V and J are TRBV27 and TRBJ1-6; D remains unclear. Germline loops: CDR1 MNHEY, CDR2 SMNVEV (reference sequence). The CDR3 totals 14 residues. Trimming took 2 bases from V and 9 from J, leaving 11 bases between them. CDR3 nucleotide sequence: TGTGCCAGCAGTTTACTGACCCTAGGTTCACCCCTCCACTTT. Translating gives CASSLLTLGSPLHF.

The chain links TRBV4-1 to TRBJ1-5; D gene ambiguous. Germline V lookup: CDR1 MGHRA, CDR2 YSYEKL. The CDR3 loop spans 15 amino acids. The V end was cut by 6 bases, the J end by 4 bases, with 16 bases between. CDR3 DNA sequence: TGCGCCAGCAGGGTTACGGAGGGAGGGAATCAGCCCCAGCATTTT. Translated, it gives CASRVTEGGNQPQHF.

The J gene is TRBJ1-4, the V gene TRBV27; D possibly corresponds to TRBD1 (5 bases). Between the trimmed V and J ends, which lost 8 bases and 7 bases, there was a span of 14 bases. This CDR3 is built from 13 residues. Germline V gene sequence: CDR1 MNHEY, CDR2 SMNVEV (reference sequence). The CDR3 loop reads CASSRGGTEKLFF. Here the CDR3 DNA reads TGTGCCAGCTCACGGGGGGGGACTGAAAAACTGTTTTTT.

The chain combines TRBV19 with TRBJ2-7; the D gene is possibly TRBD2 (5 bases). The CDR3 extends over 13 amino acids. V was pared by 9 bases and J by 2 bases, with 14 bases between. The germline CDR1 and CDR2 sequences are LNHDA and SQIVND (reference sequence). The CDR3: CASARGPAYEQYF. The CDR3 region has the DNA TGTGCCAGCGCCCGAGGGCCTGCCTACGAGCAGTACTTC. Combining the CDR3 with reference TRBV19 and TRBJ2-7 gives the whole variable domain DGGITQSPKYLFRKEGQNVTLSCEQNLNHDAMYWYRQDPGQGLRLIYYSQIVNDFQKGDIAEGYSVSREKKESFPLTVTSAQKNPTAFYLCASARGPAYEQYFGPGTRLTVT.

This chain joins TRBV29-1 and TRBJ2-2; no firm D call. The CDR3 extends over 12 amino acids. V was clipped by 8 bases and J by 5 bases, with 12 bases between them. Germline lookup yields CDR1 SQVTM and CDR2 ANQGSEA. The CDR3: CSSRQETGELFF. The CDR3 coding sequence is TGCAGCTCCCGACAAGAAACCGGGGAGCTGTTTTTT.

The chain links TRBV5-1 to TRBJ1-2; D is ambiguous. Trimming removed 0 bases at V and 8 bases at J, with 8 bases between. This CDR3 is built from 12 residues. The germline CDR1 and CDR2 sequences are SGHRS and YFSETQ. Here the CDR3 DNA reads TGCGCCAGCAGCTTGGAGTCGAGAGGCTACACCTTC. It codes for CASSLESRGYTF.

This sequence joins TRBV6-5 and TRBJ2-3; TRBD2 aligns across 8 bases. The CDR3 has 14 residues. The V segment lost 10 bases and the J segment 0 bases; nucleotides outside the gene matches: 6. Per the germline V gene, CDR1 is MNHEY and CDR2 is SVGAGI. The CDR3 reads CATERGGSTDTQYF. The CDR3, as DNA: TGTGCCACAGAACGGGGGGGCAGCACAGATACGCAGTATTTT.

This chain connects TRBV19 to TRBJ1-1, with TRBD1 identical over 7 bases. The CDR3 runs 14 residues. V trimming: 1 base; J trimming: 6 bases; junction bases outside the gene matches: 5. In germline, CDR1 is LNHDA, CDR2 SQIVND (reference sequence). The CDR3 DNA reads as TGTGCCAGTAGTATAGCAGGGGGGAGGTCTGAAGCTTTCTTT. Translation gives CASSIAGGRSEAFF.

The chain is built from TRBV5-1 and TRBJ2-1, with D possibly matching TRBD1 (5 bases). The germline CDR1 and CDR2 sequences are SGHRS and YFSETQ. Trimming cost V 1 base and J 3 bases, with 11 bases left between them. The CDR3 is 15 residues long. CDR3 protein: CASSLRGQDYNEQFF. As DNA, the CDR3 is TGCGCCAGCAGCTTGCGAGGACAAGACTACAATGAGCAGTTCTTC.

The chain employs TRBV5-1 and TRBJ2-7, with 11 bases lining up with TRBD2. The CDR3 has 16 amino acids. Trimming took 0 bases from V and 2 from J; bases not matched to a gene: 4. Per germline, CDR1 SGHRS and CDR2 YFSETQ. The CDR3 reads CASSLEPGLAAYEQYF. CDR3 bases: TGCGCCAGCAGCTTGGAACCGGGACTAGCGGCCTACGAGCAGTACTTC.

This chain joins TRBV5-4 and TRBJ1-2; weak D call: TRBD1 (5 bases). Deletions cut 4 bases from V and 8 bases from J, with 15 bases between. This CDR3 contains 13 residues. Germline assignment: CDR1 SGHNT and CDR2 YYREEE (reference sequence). CDR3 sequence: CASSIQGSGGYTF. The CDR3 region has the DNA TGTGCCAGCAGCATCCAGGGCTCAGGGGGCTACACCTTC.

The chain recombines TRBV6-2 or TRBV6-3 with TRBJ2-3; the D gene is possibly TRBD2 (7 bases). CDR1 is MNHEY and CDR2 is SVGEGT in the germline V gene. The CDR3 spans 16 residues. Trimming pared 2 bases from V and 2 bases from J, leaving 14 bases between. CDR3 sequence: CASSYEAGAITDTQYF. The CDR3 nucleotides read TGTGCCAGCAGTTACGAGGCGGGGGCCATCACAGATACGCAGTATTTT.

The rearrangement links TRBV29-1 to TRBJ2-1; maybe TRBD2 (6 bases). V lost 7 bases and J lost 6, with 13 bases in between. The CDR3 is made up of 12 amino acids. Germline lookup yields CDR1 SQVTM and CDR2 ANQGSEA. The CDR3 DNA reads TGCAGCGCCCCAGGCGGGGCCAATGAGCAGTTCTTC. This codes for CSAPGGANEQFF.

V is TRBV30 and J is TRBJ2-2, with no clear D. The CDR3 length is 14 residues. Trimming removed 1 base at V and 5 bases at J, with 11 bases between. The germline gives CDR1 GTSNPN, CDR2 SVGIG (reference sequence). DNA for the CDR3: TGTGCCTGGAGTGGTAGACTGAAGACCGGGGAGCTGTTTTTT. This translates into CAWSGRLKTGELFF. Variable domain in full (rest from reference TRBV30 and TRBJ2-2): SQTIHQWPATLVQPVGSPLSLECTVEGTSNPNLYWYRQAAGRGLQLLFYSVGIGQISSEVPQNLSASRPQDRQFILSSKKLLLSDSGFYLCAWSGRLKTGELFFGEGSRLTVL.

V gene TRBV10-2 combines with J gene TRBJ2-2; 7 nucleotides agree with TRBD2. V lost 0 bases and J lost 1; bases outside the gene matches: 8. The germline V gene encodes CDR1 WSHSY and CDR2 SAAADI. The CDR3 is made up of 18 amino acids. CDR3: CASSESKYWGGNTGELFF. CDR3 DNA sequence: TGCGCCAGCAGTGAGTCGAAGTATTGGGGGGGGAACACCGGGGAGCTGTTTTTT.

This chain connects TRBV14 to TRBJ1-2; TRBD1 aligns across 10 bases. Trimming removed 4 bases from V and 4 bases from J; junction bases left unmatched: 15. The germline V gene encodes CDR1 SGHDN and CDR2 FVKESK. This CDR3 is 18 amino acids long. CDR3 sequence: CASSPPSGQGTSTYGYTF. The CDR3 region has the DNA TGTGCCAGCAGCCCTCCCTCGGGACAGGGGACTTCCACCTATGGCTACACCTTC.

To note about this clone: Other DNA sequences in the same sample also yield this CDR3. DNA of the CDR3: TGTGCCAGCAGATTGGGGCAGCTCTATGGCTACACCTTC. It yields the protein CASRLGQLYGYTF. This sequence joins TRBV2 and TRBJ1-2; D possibly corresponds to TRBD1 (5 bases). CDR3 size: 13 residues. V was trimmed by 6 bases and J by 4 bases, leaving 12 bases between them. Germline V gene sequence: CDR1 SNHLY, CDR2 FYNNEI. The variable domain in full, completed from reference TRBV2 and TRBJ1-2, reads EPEVTQTPSHQVTQMGQEVILRCVPISNHLYFYWYRQILGQKVEFLVSFYNNEISEKSEIFDDQFSVERPDGSNFTLKIRSTKLEDSAMYFCASRLGQLYGYTFGSGTRLTVV.

The J gene is TRBJ2-5, the V gene TRBV6-6; 9 bases are a match to TRBD2. V was pared by 6 bases and J by 5 bases, with 7 bases of the junction left unmatched. In germline, CDR1 is MNHNY, CDR2 SVGAGI (reference sequence). The CDR3 has 14 residues. CDR3 protein: CASSTSGGLETQYF. Here the CDR3 DNA reads TGTGCCAGCAGCACGAGCGGGGGGCTTGAGACCCAGTACTTC.

The gene calls are TRBV13 and TRBJ1-2; 10 bases are a match to TRBD1. The V and J ends lost 5 bases and 14 bases, in that order; junction bases with no gene match: 17. The CDR3 is made up of 15 amino acids. Per germline, CDR1 PRHDT and CDR2 FYEKMQ (reference sequence). The CDR3, as DNA: TGTGCCAGCAGCCCTCGTGAGAGGACAGGGGGTTTACCTACCTTC. This encodes CASSPRERTGGLPTF.

This clone was seen only a few times. The genes are TRBV28 and TRBJ2-3; D possibly corresponds to TRBD1 (6 bases). The V gene lost 3 bases and the J gene lost 6 bases, with 10 bases spanning the gap. Per germline, CDR1 MDHEN and CDR2 SYDVKM. CDR3 length equals 13 residues. CDR3: CASSFSGVDTQYF. The CDR3 coding sequence is TGTGCCAGCAGTTTCTCAGGGGTTGATACGCAGTATTTT.

This clone was recorded once. The chain is built from TRBV5-1 and TRBJ2-5; the match to TRBD1 covers 9 bases. CDR1 SGHRS and CDR2 YFSETQ come from the germline V gene. The CDR3 totals 13 residues. V was clipped by 9 bases and J by 5 bases; unmatched bases: 8. The CDR3, as DNA: TGCGCCATCGGGACAGGGCTAGGGGAGACCCAGTACTTC. Amino acid sequence: CAIGTGLGETQYF. Filled out from reference TRBV5-1 and TRBJ2-5, the complete variable domain reads KAGVTQTPRYLIKTRGQQVTLSCSPISGHRSVSWYQQTPGQGLQFLFEYFSETQRNKGNFPGRFSGRQFSNSRSEMNVSTLELGDSALYLCAIGTGLGETQYFGPGTRLLVL.

The gene calls are TRBV11-2 and TRBJ2-7, with TRBD1 identical over 7 bases. Looked up from germline, CDR1 is SGHAT and CDR2 is FQNNGV. CDR3 size: 16 residues. V was clipped by 5 bases and J by 0 bases; unmatched bases: 10. Here the CDR3 reads CASSERDRMNSYEQYF. CDR3 DNA: TGTGCCAGCAGCGAACGGGACAGAATGAACTCCTACGAGCAGTACTTC.

CDR3 protein: CASSRTDTQYF. As DNA, the CDR3 is TGTGCCAGCAGCCGGACAGATACGCAGTATTTT. This rearrangement joins TRBV5-6 to TRBJ2-3; D unresolved. The CDR3 has 11 amino acids. V was pared by 4 bases and J by 3 bases, with 3 bases between. CDR1 is SGHDT and CDR2 is YYEEEE in the germline V gene. Filled out from reference TRBV5-6 and TRBJ2-3, the complete variable domain reads DAGVTQSPTHLIKTRGQQVTLRCSPKSGHDTVSWYQQALGQGPQFIFQYYEEEERQRGNFPDRFSGHQFPNYSSELNVNALLLGDSALYLCASSRTDTQYFGPGTRLTVL.

V and J are TRBV7-9 and TRBJ2-7; a possible D gene is TRBD1 (6 bases). The CDR3 sequence is 15 residues long. Trimming left V 4 bases short and J 1 base short, with 14 bases between. In germline, CDR1 is SEHNR, CDR2 FQNEAQ (reference sequence). The CDR3 spells CASSSGHLLSYEQYF. CDR3 DNA: TGTGCCAGCAGCTCGGGACACCTGCTATCCTACGAGCAGTACTTC.